Presented here are 11 T cell receptor beta chains from one specimen sequenced in a study of blood T cell repertoires in COVID-19. Assay used: immunoSEQ multiplex PCR; TCRdb lists only in-frame clones, some missing. The sample contains approximately 670,000 clones, about 90% of which appear only once. The sample taken for sequencing was peripheral blood. The source of these receptors is a woman aged 18-30 years with acute or convalescent COVID-19.

Only one count was recorded for this clone. This sample includes further DNA sequences coding for the same CDR3. The V and J genes are TRBV27 and TRBJ2-7, with D possibly matching TRBD1 (5 bases). CDR3 length equals 13 residues. The ends were cut back, 3 bases at V and 4 bases at J, with 10 bases in the middle. Germline lookup yields CDR1 MNHEY and CDR2 SMNVEV (reference sequence). CDR3 loop: CASSLQGSYEQYF. The CDR3 region has the DNA TGTGCCAGCAGTTTGCAGGGTAGTTACGAGCAGTACTTC.

V is TRBV6-5 and J is TRBJ2-7, with 7 bases fitting TRBD1. The CDR3 extends over 14 amino acids. Germline CDR1 and CDR2: MNHEY and SVGAGI. Germline trimming cut 6 bases from V and 3 bases from J; bases unmatched to any gene: 8. CDR3 in amino acids: CASSPGAGGYEQYF. DNA for the CDR3: TGTGCCAGCAGCCCAGGGGCAGGGGGCTACGAGCAGTACTTC.

The table lists this clone with a few counts. This chain uses TRBV27 with TRBJ1-6; D possibly corresponds to TRBD1 (5 bases). The CDR3 totals 15 residues. The V end lost 5 bases, the J end lost 7 bases, and 15 bases lay between the germline ends. Germline V lookup: CDR1 MNHEY, CDR2 SMNVEV (reference sequence). CDR3 residues: CASSMFPDINSPLHF. CDR3 bases: TGTGCCAGCAGTATGTTCCCGGACATAAATTCACCCCTCCACTTT.

The chain has TRBV11-2 and TRBJ2-1; possibly TRBD2 for D (7 bases). This CDR3 comprises 16 residues. Germline V gene data show CDR1 as SGHAT and CDR2 as FQNNGV. V was cut by 1 base and J by 5 bases, with 15 bases left in between. CDR3 in amino acids: CASSLVRGGRNNEQFF. Here the CDR3 DNA reads TGTGCCAGCAGCTTAGTCCGCGGGGGCCGAAACAATGAGCAGTTCTTC.

The chain recombines TRBV6-5 with TRBJ1-1, with 7 bases identical to TRBD1. Trimming cost V 8 bases and J 4 bases; bases outside gene matches: 13. Germline V gene data show CDR1 as MNHEY and CDR2 as SVGAGI. This CDR3 has 15 residues. The CDR3 bases are TGTGCCAGCCTCCCGGATAGGGGGCTGTTCACTGAAGCTTTCTTT. This codes for CASLPDRGLFTEAFF.

The chain carries TRBV6-2 or TRBV6-3 and TRBJ1-1; maybe TRBD1 (5 bases). This CDR3 spans 14 amino acids. Germline-derived CDR1 and CDR2 are MNHEY and SVGEGT. V lost 0 bases and J lost 0, with 5 bases in between. The chain's CDR3 is CASSYSGLNTEAFF. CDR3 DNA sequence: TGTGCCAGCAGTTACTCGGGGCTGAACACTGAAGCTTTCTTT.

The chain uses TRBV7-3 and TRBJ2-3, with 9 positions matching TRBD2. V shed 2 bases, J shed 2 bases, and the junction held 2 bases outside the gene matches. The CDR3 has 15 residues. Germline loops: CDR1 SGHTA, CDR2 FQGTGA. CDR3 loop: CASSLAGGNTDTQYF. The CDR3 bases are TGTGCCAGCAGCTTAGCGGGGGGGAACACAGATACGCAGTATTTT.

The CDR3 loop reads CASSRGGGETQYF. CDR3 nucleotides: TGTGCCAGCAGCCGGGGGGGCGGGGAGACCCAGTACTTC. V is TRBV3-1 (or the pseudogene TRBV3-2) and J is TRBJ2-5; tentative D call: TRBD2 (7 bases). V shed 4 bases and J shed 5 bases, with 11 bases lying between them. The CDR3 is 13 residues long. Germline V gene lookup returns CDR1 LGHDT and CDR2 YNNKEL (reference sequence).

The chain joins TRBV18 to TRBJ1-1; the D gene is possibly TRBD1 (6 bases). CDR1 and CDR2 (germline): KGHSH, LQKENI. Trimming took off 2 bases at V and 1 base at J, with 14 bases between the two ends. The CDR3 is 16 residues long. The CDR3 DNA reads as TGTGCCAGCTCACCAGGGGACAAAAATCGGAACACTGAAGCTTTCTTT. It translates to CASSPGDKNRNTEAFF. Full variable domain (remainder filled in from reference TRBV18 and TRBJ1-1): NAGVMQNPRHLVRRRGQEARLRCSPMKGHSHVYWYRQLPEEGLKFMVYLQKENIIDESGMPKERFSAEFPKEGPSILRIQQVVRGDSAAYFCASSPGDKNRNTEAFFGQGTRLTVV.

V is TRBV7-9 and J is TRBJ2-1; D not certain. The CDR3 loop spans 11 amino acids. Germline assignment: CDR1 SEHNR and CDR2 FQNEAQ (reference sequence). The ends were cut back, 2 bases at V and 9 bases at J, with 5 bases in the middle. CDR3 protein: CASSLNGEQFF. The CDR3 DNA reads TGTGCCAGCAGCTTAAACGGTGAGCAGTTCTTC.

CDR3 protein: CASSPWGGRLNYGYTF. The DNA for the CDR3 is TGTGCCAGCAGCCCCTGGGGGGGACGGCTTAACTATGGCTACACCTTC. V gene TRBV27 combines with J gene TRBJ1-2; TRBD1 might be the D (5 bases). The CDR3 length is 16 residues. Trimming took off 6 bases at V and 1 base at J, with 18 bases between the two ends. Germline V gene sequence: CDR1 MNHEY, CDR2 SMNVEV (reference sequence).